This T cell receptor beta chain was recorded in a study of cytomegalovirus exposure and HLA in healthy donors. Study details: Later, an analysis reported that the 130 or so validation repertoires had used the same platform as the roughly 680 first-cohort repertoires. The study, taken as a whole, reports: The study labeled more than 150 TCR beta chains cytomegalovirus-associated.

A remark on this clone: Its antigen is unknown.

Profiling relied on immunoSEQ multiplex PCR, and the TCRdb table lists in-frame clones only, not all of them. The sample yields 200,000 to 250,000 clones, 83% seen once. CDR3 length: 15 amino acids. Germline values: CDR1 SGHTA, CDR2 FQGNSA. The ends were cut back, 3 bases at V and 2 bases at J, with 13 bases in the middle. It was the approximately 120-subject validation cohort, separate from the roughly 700-subject first cohort, to which the donors belonged. The rearrangement uses TRBV7-2 and TRBJ2-5; D tentatively fits TRBD1 or TRBD2 (5 bases each). Sample: PBMCs. The source of this sequence is a young woman in good health and CMV-seronegative. CDR3 nucleotides: TGTGCCAGCAGCTTCAGGGACGGCCAACAAGAGACCCAGTACTTC. Translating it yields CASSFRDGQQETQYF. Combining the CDR3 with reference TRBV7-2 and TRBJ2-5 gives the whole variable domain GAGVSQSPSNKVTEKGKDVELRCDPISGHTALYWYRQSLGQGLEFLIYFQGNSAPDKSGLPSDRFSAERTGGSVSTLTIQRTQQEDSAVYLCASSFRDGQQETQYFGPGTRLLVL.